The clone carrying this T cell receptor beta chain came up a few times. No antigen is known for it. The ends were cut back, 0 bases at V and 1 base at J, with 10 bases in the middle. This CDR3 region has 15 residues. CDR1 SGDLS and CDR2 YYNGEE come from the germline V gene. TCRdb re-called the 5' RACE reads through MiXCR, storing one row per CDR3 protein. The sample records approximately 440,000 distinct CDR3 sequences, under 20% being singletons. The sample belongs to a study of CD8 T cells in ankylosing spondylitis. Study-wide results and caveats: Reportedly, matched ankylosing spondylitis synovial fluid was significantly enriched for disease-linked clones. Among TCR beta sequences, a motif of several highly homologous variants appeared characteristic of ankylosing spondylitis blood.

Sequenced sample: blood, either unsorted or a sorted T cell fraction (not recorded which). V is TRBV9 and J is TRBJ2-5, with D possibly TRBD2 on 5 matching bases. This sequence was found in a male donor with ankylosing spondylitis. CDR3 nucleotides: TGTGCCAGCAGCGTAGTAGGACTTCCCCAAGAGACCCAGTACTTC. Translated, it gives CASSVVGLPQETQYF.